This T cell receptor (beta chain) is drawn from a study of cytomegalovirus exposure and HLA in healthy donors (dated by TCRdb to about 2017). Looking at the study overall: An earlier analysis of some 600 of the donors reported approximately 280 Gb of sequence data and around 100 million unique TCR beta sequences obtained from around 170 million T cells. Because of strong linkage in the cohort, roughly five DR-DQ haplotypes were treated as single units for association and clustering. Typing coverage differed by locus: A, B, C, DRB1 and DQB1 were typed in about 629-640 donors, DQA1 in 522, DPA1 in some 570, and DPB1 in about 450. In an earlier analysis of 500 to 650 of the donors, high-throughput TCR beta sequencing was used to judge whether each TCR beta V gene segment behaved as functional or pseudogenic. In addition to the first cohort of 650 to 750 subjects, a separate validation cohort of over 90 different subjects was used. All discovery cohort repertoires had been generated using a single sequencing platform. Among the roughly 430 genotyped donors, 81% belonged to the genetic ancestry cluster associated with self-reported Caucasian donors. To predict cytomegalovirus infection status, the study combined high-throughput TCR immunosequencing, statistical association of individual TCRs with disease status, and machine learning. The T cell repertoires of around 730 subjects were profiled by immunosequencing and related to cytomegalovirus serostatus. A later analysis re-analyzed previously published TCR beta repertoires from about 600 donors and added high-resolution HLA genotyping to study TCR occurrence patterns. In a later genetic analysis, genome-wide SNP genotypes for about three fifths of the 666 donors were used, and that subset was treated as a discovery cohort. Approximately 310 gigabases of sequencing data and 75 million to 85 million unique TCR sequences made up an early release that covered several hundred HLA-typed donors. Class I and class II HLA loci were covered by the typing at four-digit resolution. Rather than drawing on any new phenotypic data, the later analysis identified candidate immune exposures from TCR beta sequences and the way those sequences occurred across donors. Donor age, sex, ethnicity and CMV serostatus were collected together with the repertoire data. The aim of the study was to test whether cataloging public T cell receptors could identify signatures of past pathogen exposure. Among some 400 genotyped donors of the cohort, an average of roughly 230,000 unique TCR beta nucleotide sequences was sequenced per donor, of which 15% to 20% were non-productive. Paper-wide results and their limitations: In this cohort, only TCR beta chains were sequenced, and detectable features were limited by the absence of alpha or paired-chain data. A further reported finding was that TCR beta sequences accurately predicted the HLA-A and HLA-B alleles for most subjects in the first cohort. While some public TCRs were present in many individuals, most TCR sequences turned up only very rarely across donors. The only immune exposure information available for the cohort was CMV serostatus. A cluster of highly shared sequence variants was judged likely to be a technical artifact of the sequencing pipeline. Presence/absence analyses assumed roughly uniform sequencing depth across donors, an assumption that may not hold. Three of the identified cytomegalovirus-associated TCR beta chains were confirmed in vitro to be specific for cytomegalovirus antigens. Because counts were too low, some 17 rarely observed V segments, including chromosome 9 orphons, were left out of the earlier analysis of 587 of the donors. According to a later analysis, most CMV-associated TCR beta chains appeared to be HLA-restricted, and the HLA associations seemed to be driven largely by CMV exposure. The 87-base-pair reads could not distinguish some IMGT-functional V segments, including TRBV6-2 and TRBV6-3, so those segments were excluded. In a later genetic analysis, a missense DCLRE1C variant was associated with V-gene and J-gene trimming of TCR beta chains, and the association was replicated in an independent cohort. In a later analysis, TCR association rates were found to vary across HLA loci, with the most associated TCRs seen for DRB1 alleles and the fewest for HLA-C alleles. HLA typing was unavailable for some donors at each locus, so association tests used only the typed subset. Compared with the approximately 600-donor mean, donors in an Asian-associated ancestry cluster had fewer N-insertions in productive TCRs, according to a later genetic analysis. An earlier analysis of approximately 530 of the donors showed that most TCR beta V segments appeared in productive rearrangements either about 90% or about 30% of the time, which broadly matched IMGT annotations. When HLA alleles, especially DR and DQ, strongly co-occurred, TCR associations were difficult to assign to individual alleles. In both the original and validation cohorts, the classifier was reported to diagnose cytomegalovirus status with high specificity and sensitivity. Linkage disequilibrium might explain the correlated functional status among segregating V segments, but an unknown experimental factor could not be ruled out. In a later analysis, HLA-associated TCR beta chains were found to be more clonally expanded and to have lower generation probabilities than equally common non-associated chains. It was suggested by the authors that the approach could potentially be generalized to other disease states and immunological phenotypes. According to a later analysis, parvovirus B19, influenza, CMV and Epstein-Barr virus appeared linked to several top co-occurrence clusters. A later analysis associated about 18,000 TCR beta sequences with specific HLA alleles at a false discovery rate of 0.05. The study gave a list of under 200 TCR beta chains associated with cytomegalovirus.

In total, roughly 710 healthy bone marrow donors made up the cohort. Cohort members were all nominally healthy when sampled, although unrecorded immune exposures were likely present. The donor tested CMV seronegative and was one of the 352 seronegative cohort members. Each donor provided a peripheral blood sample, and peripheral blood mononuclear cells were used for TCR beta sequencing. The Qiagen DNeasy Blood Extraction Kit was used to extract genomic DNA from the blood cell samples. With respect to this clone: It has no known antigen specificity. Nothing much larger sits one base from this clone, and base qualities are not available.

Receptors were amplified or captured by the immunoSEQ multiplex PCR assay. The multiplex PCR relied on a mix of 60 forward primers for TCR Vbeta segments and 13 reverse primers for TCR Jbeta segments. The CDR3 region of rearranged TCR beta genes was amplified from genomic DNA with a multiplex PCR assay. The amplified TCR beta libraries were sequenced on the Illumina HiSeq System as 87-base-pair reads. The paper's processing steps were these. In a later analysis, some 80 million unique TCR beta chains were counted across the 500 to 700 repertoires, and roughly 11 million of these chains were shared by at least two donors. Raw reads were error-corrected and collapsed into unique sequences by a nearest-neighbor algorithm in which closely related sequences were merged to remove PCR and sequencing errors. CDR3 sequences were aligned to IMGT reference sequences to assign V, D and J gene segments. For a sequence to be retained, a match of at least six nucleotides was required to both a V gene segment and a J gene segment. Rearrangements were called productive when the CDR3 lacked stop codons and stayed in frame with V and J; all others were non-productive. Following IMGT convention, CDR3 was defined as the stretch from the second conserved V-encoded cysteine to the conserved J-encoded phenylalanine. The earlier analysis of about 610 of the donors excluded sequences that lacked an unambiguous match to a single V gene segment. In an earlier analysis of 587 of the donors, V segments were called functional above 56.7% productive rearrangements and were called segregating when the between-donor standard deviation exceeded 5%. A statistical classification framework was built for diagnosing cytomegalovirus status from the catalog of TCR beta chain sequences. In a later analysis, V and J genes were assigned by comparing TCR nucleotide sequences against IMGT/GENE-DB human TR gene sequences. In a later analysis, CDR3 sequences and most-parsimonious VDJ recombination scenarios were assigned using the TCRdist pipeline. In a later analysis, each TCR beta chain was defined by its CDR3 amino acid sequence together with its V-gene family, and reads without a unique V-gene family were excluded. In a later analysis, 450 to 600 highly shared, low-generation-probability nucleotide sequences were removed to address suspected cross-contamination and a sequencing artifact. In a later analysis, a clonal expansion index was calculated for each public chain from normalized within-repertoire ranks of inferred template counts. A later analysis computed generation probabilities with a VDJ recombination model fitted to out-of-frame rearrangements, and checked the results against IGoR. Hypergeometric tests were used in a later analysis to score TCR-TCR, TCR-HLA and TCR-CMV co-occurrence, with a repertoire-size bias correction applied to the TCR pairs. In a later analysis, false discovery rates were estimated by permuting HLA or CMV assignments 20 times. In a later analysis, co-occurring TCRs were grouped using DBSCAN, and TCRdist sequence similarity was added for clustering within HLA-allele-positive subsets. Co-occurrence clustering excluded repertoires with fewer than 30,000 or more than 120,000 public chains, plus five with anomalous nucleotide sharing. Imported from immuneACCESS, the table was reduced by TCRdb to in-frame sequences with V and J called. These copies leave out some clones; in studies compared against another copy, an unresolved V gene accounts for under half, and the cause of the remainder is not known. D and trimming were read from the DNA, whereas the V and J calls and clone size are those reported in that table. The sample table holds 100,000 to 150,000 clones, of which around 80% were seen once. The leading ten clones occupy about 2.5% of the sample.

At the junction V is shortened by 4 bases and J by 2 bases; bases outside the gene matches: 0. The CDR3 sequence holds 15 residues, the cysteine and phenylalanine included. The sequence is cut down to CDR3 DNA, 45 bases in frame from base 1. Reading the germline V gene gives CDR1 KGHSH and CDR2 LQKENI. Sequencing input: PBMCs. The TCR was taken from a man aged 45-65 years in good health and CMV-seronegative. The V gene is TRBV18 and the J gene is TRBJ2-6; TRBD1 fits 9 bases in the junction. The encoded CDR3 is CASSRTGAGANVLTF. The DNA is as follows: TGTGCCAGCTCACGGACAGGGGCTGGGGCCAACGTCCTGACTTTC.